This paragraph reports one T cell receptor beta chain. Its antigen has not been determined. Nothing much larger sits one base from this clone, and base qualities are not available. The sample comes from a study of shared clonotypes between healthy human individuals (dated by TCRdb to 2018 to 2020). Background on the whole study: A few men and two women, aged 18 to 49 years, made up the cohort. Per donor, three plates each were used for CD4 naive and CD4 memory, two for CD8 naive, and one for CD8 memory. To estimate repertoire size and how much clonotypes are shared between individuals, the study performed deep sequencing of blood TCR repertoires from roughly five healthy adults. To increase sequencing depth and limit assay-specific biases, TCR repertoire library preparation and sequencing were carried out by different laboratories using diverse techniques. Each donor's leukapheresis produced roughly between roughly 0.94 and 9.5 billion PBMCs.

Beyond this particular receptor, the publication reports: Sharing across a few donors was observed for around 5% of naive CD4, over 3% of naive CD8, 2% to 2.5% of memory CD4, and roughly 0.4% of memory CD8 clonotypes. Incomplete sequencing was indicated by rarefaction of sorted-subset datasets, despite the large sequencing depth. Sampling was restricted to blood, and TCR repertoires in tissues likely differ from the TCR repertoires found in blood. Based on pairwise subsampling, the degree of clonotype sharing among donors was expected to be affected by sequencing depth. Higher generation probabilities were observed for clonotypes shared by all four sorted-subset donors than for non-shared clonotypes. The small number of donors limited the genetic and exposure-history diversity represented. Naive subsets generally had larger estimated clonotype richness than memory subsets did.

CDR1 and CDR2 are drawn from the germline V gene (reference sequence): MNHNY, SVGAGI. Its CDR3 holds 14 amino acids, cysteine through phenylalanine. The only DNA kept is the CDR3, 42 bases in frame from the first base. Using the deep immunoSEQ assay, multiplex PCR amplified TCR CDR3 regions from genomic DNA. Extracted genomic DNA from each cell subset was spread evenly across all wells of several immunoSEQ 96-well plates, with each plate serving as a replicate. For sorted subsets, each replicate PCR was loaded with roughly 200 ng genomic DNA, equivalent to approximately 27,000 T cell genomes. The purified libraries were quantified using a Qubit 3.0 fluorometer, sized with a Bioanalyzer 2100, and then quantified again using the KAPA Library Quantification kit. Each immunoSEQ 96-well plate was sequenced on its own single-read 150-cycle Illumina NextSeq 550 flow cell. The authors processed their data as follows. Because only junctional sequences without quality scores were contained in the immunoSEQ output, filtering matching that applied to full-length reads could not be performed. Sequences were annotated with PyIR, a Python wrapper for IgBLAST v1.9, using IMGT germline references to assign V/J genes and CDR3. Reads with weak V/J assignments (E-value above 1e-6), missing CDR3, stop codons, out-of-frame junctions, or ambiguous translated residues were removed. V3J clonotypes were defined as sequences sharing the same inferred V gene, J gene, and CDR3 amino acid sequence. To compute the percentage overlap between repertoires, the number of shared unique clonotypes was divided by the size of the smaller repertoire. Richness of each repertoire was evaluated using RTK rarefaction, the Chao1 estimator, and Recon v2.1 estimates of unobserved clonotypes. OLGA was used to compute generation probabilities for all TCRbeta clonotypes that the gDNA method yielded from several donors. TCRdb re-hosts the immuneACCESS table, in-frame sequences only. Its copies lack some clones; in the studies checked, an unresolved V gene accounts for under half of them, and the cause for the rest is not known. V, J and clone size are taken as reported in that table, and D and trimming were inferred from the DNA itself. For this sample there are under 700,000 clones; 90% to 95% appear just once. Approximately 0.11% of the sample belongs to the ten largest clones.

CD8 naive samples were obtained by positive selection for CCR7 among CD45RO-negative cells, yielding a CD45RA+CCR7+ population from which TemRA cells were excluded. The donors were healthy, HIV-negative adults with no recently reported acute infections or vaccinations. Every donor was a Caucasian adult living in Nashville, Tennessee, USA. After blood collection by leukapheresis, PBMCs were isolated using Ficoll-Histopaque density gradient centrifugation and then cryopreserved in the vapor phase of liquid nitrogen. Analytical flow cytometry was used to check the purity and quantity of every magnetically sorted T cell population. Genomic DNA was isolated from each sorted fraction and quantified by UV absorbance on a Nanodrop 2000c.

The chain couples TRBV6-6 to TRBJ2-5, and TRBD2 aligns with 7 junction nucleotides. The J call could be wrong; TRBJ2-7 is a better fit for the DNA end. Material: naive CD8+ T cells sorted from blood. The sample's cell subset or site, from its label and the paper: CD45RA+CCR7+. This receptor was obtained from a young woman in good health. At the DNA level, the sequence is TGTGCCAGCAGCCCCGCGGGGGTGAGTTACGAGCAGTACTTC. The encoded protein is CASSPAGVSYEQYF.